A single sample is the source of the 13 T cell receptor beta chains below, sequenced in a study of identical twins. TCRdb analysed the 5' RACE reads with MiXCR anew, one entry per CDR3 protein. The sample has approximately 500,000 distinct CDR3 sequences; 24% are singletons. These records were also assigned to another study, of T cells expressing NK-cell markers.

Sequences were obtained from CD4+ T cells sorted from blood. These receptors originate from a woman younger than 30 in good health.

The chain joins TRBV7-9 to TRBJ1-1; D remains unclear. Germline V gives CDR1 SEHNR, CDR2 FQNEAQ (reference sequence). This CDR3 has 12 residues. V dropped 6 bases and J dropped 11 bases, with 16 bases sitting between them. The DNA of the CDR3 is TGTGCCAGCAGGGGATCGCCTGGCGGGGCTTTCTTT. Its protein product is CASRGSPGGAFF.

The chain couples TRBV5-1 to TRBJ2-1, with 12 nucleotides matching TRBD2. CDR3 size: 15 residues. Looked up from germline, CDR1 is SGHRS and CDR2 is YFSETQ. V trimming: 4 bases; J trimming: 8 bases; junction bases outside the gene matches: 7. In DNA, the CDR3 is TGCGCCAGCAGCATAGGACTAGCGGGGATCTATGAGCAGTTCTTC. Protein: CASSIGLAGIYEQFF. Full variable domain (missing parts from reference TRBV5-1 and TRBJ2-1): KAGVTQTPRYLIKTRGQQVTLSCSPISGHRSVSWYQQTPGQGLQFLFEYFSETQRNKGNFPGRFSGRQFSNSRSEMNVSTLELGDSALYLCASSIGLAGIYEQFFGPGTRLTVL.

The chain links TRBV10-3 to TRBJ2-6; D is uncertain. This CDR3 has 14 residues. CDR1 and CDR2 from the germline V gene are ENHRY and SYGVKD. Trimming removed 0 bases from V and 4 bases from J, with 4 bases in between. CDR3: CAISESAGANVLTF. DNA for the CDR3: TGTGCCATCAGTGAGTCGGCCGGGGCCAACGTCCTGACTTTC.

V is TRBV14 and J is TRBJ2-7; D is unclear. The CDR3 consists of 16 residues. Between the trimmed V and J ends, which lost 4 bases and 1 base, there was a span of 17 bases. Germline lookup yields CDR1 SGHDN and CDR2 FVKESK. The CDR3 protein is CASSPQSGTFSYEQYF. DNA for the CDR3: TGTGCCAGCAGCCCCCAATCAGGTACTTTTTCCTACGAGCAGTACTTC.

The chain recombines TRBV12-3 or TRBV12-4 with TRBJ2-1; no clear D gene. CDR3 length equals 13 residues. V shed 1 base and J shed 8 bases, with 9 bases lying between them. CDR3 DNA: TGTGCCAGCAGTTTAGAAGTCGCATATGAGCAGTTCTTC. It codes for CASSLEVAYEQFF.

This clonotype was counted a few times. Here the CDR3 reads CASRLSWNTEAFF. CDR3 coding DNA: TGTGCCAGCAGACTATCGTGGAACACTGAAGCTTTCTTT. The chain is built from TRBV7-9 and TRBJ1-1; no reliable D call. Trimming shortened V by 6 bases and J by 1 base, and 9 bases separated the two germline ends. Per the germline V gene, CDR1 is SEHNR and CDR2 is FQNEAQ (reference sequence). The CDR3 spans 13 residues.

This clonotype was counted between two and nine times. This rearrangement joins TRBV15 to TRBJ2-2; D unclear. The V end was cut by 0 bases, the J end by 6 bases, with 14 bases between. CDR1 and CDR2 (germline): LNHNV, YYDKDF (reference sequence). CDR3 length: 16 amino acids. Here the CDR3 DNA reads TGTGCCACCAGCAGAGATATAGCCATACATCCCGGGGAGCTGTTTTTT. As protein: CATSRDIAIHPGELFF.

The chain employs TRBV10-3 and TRBJ1-3; D remains unclear. The CDR3 has 12 amino acids. V was clipped by 6 bases and J by 0 bases, with 3 bases between them. CDR1 is ENHRY and CDR2 is SYGVKD in the germline V gene. The CDR3 coding sequence is TGTGCCATCAGCTACTCTGGAAACACCATATATTTT. Translation gives CAISYSGNTIYF.

The chain carries TRBV2 and TRBJ2-7; TRBD1 agrees at 7 bases. Germline V CDR1 and CDR2: SNHLY, FYNNEI. Trimming removed 3 bases from V and 2 bases from J; junction bases left unmatched: 7. The CDR3 has 15 residues. The CDR3 bases are TGTGCCAGCAGTGATGGGACAGTGGCCCCCTACGAGCAGTACTTC. Its protein is CASSDGTVAPYEQYF.

This clonotype was counted only a few times. The chain combines TRBV6-2 or TRBV6-3 with TRBJ2-5, with D unclear. The V gene lost 2 bases and the J gene lost 7 bases, with 8 bases spanning the gap. Germline CDR1 is MNHEY and CDR2 is SVGEGT. This CDR3 spans 12 amino acids. CDR3: CASSYPLGTQYF. Written as DNA, the CDR3 is TGTGCCAGCAGTTACCCCCTGGGGACCCAGTACTTC.

This clonotype has more than one count but fewer than ten. V gene TRBV5-1 combines with J gene TRBJ2-5, with 7 positions matching TRBD2. Germline assignment: CDR1 SGHRS and CDR2 YFSETQ. V lost 4 bases to trimming and J lost 3 bases; unmatched junction nucleotides: 6. The CDR3 consists of 14 residues. The CDR3 DNA follows: TGCGCCAGCAGCAGCGGGGCTATTAAAGAGACCCAGTACTTC. Protein: CASSSGAIKETQYF. Full variable domain (remainder filled in from reference TRBV5-1 and TRBJ2-5): KAGVTQTPRYLIKTRGQQVTLSCSPISGHRSVSWYQQTPGQGLQFLFEYFSETQRNKGNFPGRFSGRQFSNSRSEMNVSTLELGDSALYLCASSSGAIKETQYFGPGTRLLVL.

The chain recombines TRBV5-1 with TRBJ2-5; D remains ambiguous. This CDR3 has 13 residues. CDR1 is SGHRS and CDR2 is YFSETQ in the germline V gene. V was clipped by 4 bases and J by 4 bases, with 11 bases between them. The CDR3 bases are TGCGCCAGCAGCCCGGACGCGCGAGAGACCCAGTACTTC. This codes for CASSPDARETQYF.

This clonotype was counted between two and nine times. The V and J genes are TRBV7-2 and TRBJ2-1; 7 bases agree with TRBD1. Germline V gives CDR1 SGHTA, CDR2 FQGNSA. J was trimmed by 7 bases and V by 3 bases; bases with no gene match: 3. The CDR3 runs to 13 residues. This CDR3 is CASSFTRGNEQFF. The CDR3, as DNA: TGTGCCAGCAGCTTTACCAGGGGGAATGAGCAGTTCTTC. Full variable domain (rest looked up from reference TRBV7-2 and TRBJ2-1): GAGVSQSPSNKVTEKGKDVELRCDPISGHTALYWYRQSLGQGLEFLIYFQGNSAPDKSGLPSDRFSAERTGGSVSTLTIQRTQQEDSAVYLCASSFTRGNEQFFGPGTRLTVL.